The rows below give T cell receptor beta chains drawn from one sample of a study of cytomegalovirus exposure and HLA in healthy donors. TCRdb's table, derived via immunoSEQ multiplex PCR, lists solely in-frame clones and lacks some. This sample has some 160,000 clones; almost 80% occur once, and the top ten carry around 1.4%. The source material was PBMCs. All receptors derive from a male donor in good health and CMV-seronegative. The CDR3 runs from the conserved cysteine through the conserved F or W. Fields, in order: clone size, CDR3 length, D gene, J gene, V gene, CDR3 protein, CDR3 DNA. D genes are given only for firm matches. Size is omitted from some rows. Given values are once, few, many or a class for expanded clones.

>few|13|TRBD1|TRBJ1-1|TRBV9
CASSVATGAEAFF
TGTGCCAGCAGCGTAGCAACAGGGGCTGAAGCTTTCTTT
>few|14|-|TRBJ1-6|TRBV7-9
CASSPDRTNSPLHF
TGTGCCAGCAGCCCAGACAGAACGAATTCACCCCTCCACTTT
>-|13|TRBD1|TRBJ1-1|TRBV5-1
CASSLGQGEGAFF
TGCGCCAGCAGCCTAGGACAGGGGGAGGGAGCTTTCTTT
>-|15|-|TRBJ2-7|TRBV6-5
CASSSTGMSSYEQYF
TGTGCCAGCAGTTCCACAGGGATGAGCTCCTACGAGCAGTACTTC
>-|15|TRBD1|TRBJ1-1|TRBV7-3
CASSLGGTGNTEAFF
TGTGCCAGCAGCTTAGGAGGGACAGGGAACACTGAAGCTTTCTTT
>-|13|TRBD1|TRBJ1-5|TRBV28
CASSDRAGQPQHF
TGTGCCAGCAGCGACAGGGCCGGGCAGCCCCAGCATTTT
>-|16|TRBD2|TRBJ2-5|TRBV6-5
CASSYSRASGAETQYF
TGTGCCAGCAGTTACTCCCGGGCTAGCGGGGCAGAGACCCAGTACTTC
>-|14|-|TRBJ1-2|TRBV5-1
CASSSTGQRVGYTF
TGCGCCAGCAGCTCGACAGGTCAAAGAGTCGGCTACACCTTC
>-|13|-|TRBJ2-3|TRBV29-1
CSVSELSTDTQYF
TGCAGCGTTTCCGAACTCAGCACAGATACGCAGTATTTT
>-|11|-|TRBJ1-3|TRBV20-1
CSATSGNTIYF
TGCAGTGCTACCTCTGGCAACACCATATATTTT
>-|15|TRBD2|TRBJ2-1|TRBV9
CASSVGLADYNEQFF
TGTGCCAGCAGCGTAGGCCTAGCGGACTACAATGAGCAGTTCTTC
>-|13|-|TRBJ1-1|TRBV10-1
CARDMFMNTEAFF
TGCGCCAGAGACATGTTCATGAACACTGAAGCTTTCTTT
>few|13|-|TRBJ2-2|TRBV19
CASSAANTGELFF
TGTGCCAGTAGTGCAGCGAACACCGGGGAGCTGTTTTTT
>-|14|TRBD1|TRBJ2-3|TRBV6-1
CASRAQGAPDTQYF
TGTGCCAGCAGGGCACAGGGGGCCCCAGATACGCAGTATTTT
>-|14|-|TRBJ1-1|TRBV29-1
CSVGRSPPGTEAFF
TGCAGCGTTGGTCGATCGCCCCCGGGCACTGAAGCTTTCTTT
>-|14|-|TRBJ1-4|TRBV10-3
CAISEYTSNEKLFF
TGTGCCATCAGTGAGTACACATCTAATGAAAAACTGTTTTTT
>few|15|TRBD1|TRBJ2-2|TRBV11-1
CASSPDRDFTGELFF
TGTGCCAGCAGCCCGGACAGGGATTTTACCGGGGAGCTGTTTTTT
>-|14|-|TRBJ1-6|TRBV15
CATSRPLTDSPLHF
TGTGCCACCAGCAGACCGTTGACAGACTCACCCCTCCACTTT
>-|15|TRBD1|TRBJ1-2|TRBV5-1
CASSLAGTANYGYTF
TGCGCCAGCAGCTTGGCCGGGACAGCTAACTATGGCTACACCTTC
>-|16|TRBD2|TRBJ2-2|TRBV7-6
CASSPRTSGISGELFF
TGTGCCAGCAGCCCACGGACTAGCGGGATATCCGGGGAGCTGTTTTTT
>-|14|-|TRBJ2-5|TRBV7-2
CASSLNGGGETQYF
TGTGCCAGCAGTTTAAACGGGGGTGGGGAGACCCAGTACTTC
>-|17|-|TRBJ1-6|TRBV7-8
CASSLVRHSSYNSPLHF
TGTGCCAGCAGCTTAGTCAGGCATAGCTCCTATAATTCACCCCTCCACTTT
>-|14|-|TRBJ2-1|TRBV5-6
CASSSGHKGNEQFF
TGTGCCAGCAGCTCGGGACACAAAGGTAATGAGCAGTTCTTC
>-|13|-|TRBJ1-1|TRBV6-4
CASSVEGNTEAFF
TGTGCCAGCAGCGTCGAGGGTAACACTGAAGCTTTCTTT
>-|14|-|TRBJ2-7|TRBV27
CASSFSSATYEQYF
TGTGCCAGCAGCTTTTCCAGCGCAACCTACGAGCAGTACTTC